The 25 T cell receptor beta chains below come from one sample, sequenced in a study of blood T cell repertoires in COVID-19. Produced via immunoSEQ multiplex PCR; TCRdb's table is partial and in-frame only. The sample lists 320,000 or so clones; about 90% were seen once. The sequenced sample consisted of PBMCs or T cells enriched from blood (not recorded which). These TCRs come from a woman under 40 who had recovered from COVID-19.

The rearrangement uses TRBV19 and TRBJ2-7, with 7 nucleotides matching TRBD1. This CDR3 has 13 residues. V was pared by 6 bases and J by 2 bases, with 4 bases of the junction left unmatched. Germline CDR1 reads LNHDA; CDR2 reads SQIVND (reference sequence). The CDR3 loop reads CASRSTGAYEQYF. The CDR3 nucleotides read TGTGCCAGTAGATCCACAGGGGCCTACGAGCAGTACTTC. The full variable domain, rest sourced from reference TRBV19 and TRBJ2-7, is DGGITQSPKYLFRKEGQNVTLSCEQNLNHDAMYWYRQDPGQGLRLIYYSQIVNDFQKGDIAEGYSVSREKKESFPLTVTSAQKNPTAFYLCASRSTGAYEQYFGPGTRLTVT.

The rearrangement joins TRBV27 to TRBJ1-1, with TRBD1 matching over 7 bases. Per germline, CDR1 MNHEY and CDR2 SMNVEV (reference sequence). The CDR3 consists of 14 residues. The junction had 9 bases not matched to a gene; V was cut back by 6 bases and J by 5 bases. The DNA for the CDR3 is TGTGCCAGCAGGCCAGGGACAGAGTGGACTGAAGCTTTCTTT. Its translation is CASRPGTEWTEAFF.

The V gene is TRBV2, the J gene TRBJ1-6, with 9 bases lining up with TRBD1. Trimming removed 4 bases from V and 5 bases from J; junction bases left unmatched: 3. The CDR3 has 15 amino acids. Germline CDR1 and CDR2: SNHLY and FYNNEI. The CDR3, as DNA: TGTGCCAGCAGTGGACAGGGGGGCAATAATTCACCCCTCCACTTT. The encoded protein is CASSGQGGNNSPLHF. Full variable domain (outside the CDR3, taken from reference TRBV2 and TRBJ1-6): EPEVTQTPSHQVTQMGQEVILRCVPISNHLYFYWYRQILGQKVEFLVSFYNNEISEKSEIFDDQFSVERPDGSNFTLKIRSTKLEDSAMYFCASSGQGGNNSPLHFGNGTRLTVT.

V gene TRBV29-1 combines with J gene TRBJ1-1; TRBD1 is a possible D gene (5 bases). The germline V gene has CDR1 SQVTM and CDR2 ANQGSEA. The CDR3 extends over 11 amino acids. V lost 7 bases to trimming and J lost 7 bases, with 13 bases between them. The CDR3 DNA sequence: TGCAGCGGAGGACACGTCGATGAAGCTTTCTTT. Translated: CSGGHVDEAFF.

The V gene is TRBV7-9, the J gene TRBJ1-1; 10 nucleotides match TRBD1. Trimming removed 0 bases from V and 0 bases from J; junction bases left unmatched: 7. The CDR3 has 18 residues. Germline V gene lookup returns CDR1 SEHNR and CDR2 FQNEAQ (reference sequence). CDR3 nucleotides: TGTGCCAGCAGCTTAGCGGGACAGGGGTTTAGGATGAACACTGAAGCTTTCTTT. It yields the protein CASSLAGQGFRMNTEAFF.

This clone was observed a single time. The rearrangement links TRBV4-1 to TRBJ1-1, with unresolved D. V was pared by 6 bases and J by 0 bases, with 14 bases between. Germline V CDR1 and CDR2: MGHRA, YSYEKL. The CDR3 is 15 residues long. CDR3 sequence (DNA): TGCGCCAGCAGATCCCCGAGGGCGATGAACACTGAAGCTTTCTTT. It yields the protein CASRSPRAMNTEAFF.

The sample holds a few counts of this clone. The chain links TRBV11-2 to TRBJ2-7; a weak D match, TRBD2 (6 bases). V was shortened by 5 bases and J by 7 bases, with 21 bases between the two germline ends. This CDR3 contains 15 residues. Per the germline V gene, CDR1 is SGHAT and CDR2 is FQNNGV. The CDR3 nucleotides are TGTGCCAGCAGCCCAGGGCGGGACTCTCGTGGGGAGCAGTACTTC. Protein product: CASSPGRDSRGEQYF.

The rearrangement uses TRBV7-8 and TRBJ1-1; 7 positions match TRBD1. V lost 3 bases to trimming and J lost 0 bases; unmatched junction nucleotides: 4. The CDR3 covers 15 residues. CDR1 is SGHVS, CDR2 FQNEAQ, per germline. CDR3 sequence reads: CASSFTGAVNTEAFF. The CDR3 DNA reads TGTGCCAGCAGCTTTACAGGGGCTGTGAACACTGAAGCTTTCTTT.

The genes are TRBV4-1 and TRBJ1-2; 9 nucleotides match TRBD1. This CDR3 has 15 residues. J lost 7 bases, V lost 0 bases, and 6 bases had no gene match. CDR1 is MGHRA, CDR2 YSYEKL, per germline. The CDR3 sequence: CASSQDEQGAIGYTF. DNA for the CDR3: TGCGCCAGCAGCCAAGATGAACAGGGGGCGATTGGCTACACCTTC.

The chain joins TRBV5-4 to TRBJ2-7; 12 bases are a match to TRBD1. From germline, CDR1 is SGHNT and CDR2 YYREEE (reference sequence). J lost 5 bases, V lost 4 bases, and 4 bases had no gene match. The CDR3 loop spans 14 amino acids. The CDR3 bases are TGTGCCAGCAGCACGGGACAGGGGGCTGACGAGCAGTACTTC. This sequence encodes CASSTGQGADEQYF.

J is TRBJ2-1 and V is TRBV2, with 10 bases matching TRBD2. The ends lost 2 bases at V and 0 bases at J; junction bases unmatched: 7. The CDR3 has 18 amino acids. Germline values: CDR1 SNHLY, CDR2 FYNNEI. The CDR3 DNA reads as TGTGCCAGCAGTGAATTAGCGGGGGGCCTACGCTCCTACAATGAGCAGTTCTTC. It codes for CASSELAGGLRSYNEQFF.

The genes are TRBV10-2 and TRBJ1-3; no clear D gene. The CDR3 has 15 residues. V was trimmed by 6 bases and J by 2 bases, leaving 14 bases between them. CDR1 and CDR2 (germline): WSHSY, SAAADI. CDR3 region: CASRPTLAPGNTIYF. CDR3 DNA sequence: TGCGCCAGCAGACCTACCCTAGCCCCTGGAAACACCATATATTTT.

This chain joins TRBV27 and TRBJ1-1, with 8 bases matching TRBD1. The V gene end was trimmed by 5 bases and the J gene end by 4 bases; junction bases not matched to a gene: 12. The CDR3 length is 16 residues. Germline CDR1 reads MNHEY; CDR2 reads SMNVEV (reference sequence). Here the CDR3 DNA reads TGTGCCAGCAGTCCCTACCAGACAGGGGTGGGCACTGAAGCTTTCTTT. Translation gives CASSPYQTGVGTEAFF.

The chain uses TRBV10-3 and TRBJ2-7; TRBD2 matches at 12 bases. Looked up from germline, CDR1 is ENHRY and CDR2 is SYGVKD. Trimming cost V 4 bases and J 1 base; bases outside gene matches: 5. This CDR3 spans 16 amino acids. The CDR3 spells CAISARLAGESYEQYF. The CDR3 DNA sequence: TGTGCCATCAGTGCTCGACTAGCGGGGGAATCCTACGAGCAGTACTTC.

The rearrangement links TRBV28 to TRBJ2-4; 7 nucleotides line up with TRBD2. This CDR3 region has 15 residues. The germline V gene has CDR1 MDHEN and CDR2 SYDVKM. Trimming took 2 bases from V and 7 from J; bases not matched to a gene: 8. The CDR3 region has the DNA TGTGCCAGCAGTTTAGGGGGGAGGGGAGAGAACATTCAGTACTTC. Residues: CASSLGGRGENIQYF.

V gene TRBV19 combines with J gene TRBJ2-7, with TRBD1 as a possible D gene (5 bases). V was shortened by 0 bases and J by 4 bases, with 19 bases between the two germline ends. The CDR3 consists of 17 residues. CDR1 is LNHDA and CDR2 is SQIVND in the germline V gene (reference sequence). CDR3 DNA sequence: TGTGCCAGTAGTATAGAAGGTCAAAGGGGTCGCGCTTACGAGCAGTACTTC. Translated, it gives CASSIEGQRGRAYEQYF.

The chain carries TRBV30 and TRBJ2-5; the match to TRBD1 covers 8 bases. J gave up 1 base and V 2 bases, and 9 bases lay outside the gene matches. The V gene's germline CDR1 is GTSNPN and CDR2 SVGIG (reference sequence). The CDR3 spans 16 residues. The CDR3 is CAWSPKRTGIQETQYF. CDR3 DNA sequence: TGTGCCTGGAGTCCCAAGAGGACAGGGATCCAAGAGACCCAGTACTTC.

The chain is built from TRBV28 and TRBJ2-5, with 8 bases aligning to TRBD1. V was pared by 1 base and J by 3 bases, with 4 bases of the junction left unmatched. Germline V gene lookup returns CDR1 MDHEN and CDR2 SYDVKM. CDR3 length equals 15 residues. In DNA, the CDR3 is TGTGCCAGCAGTTTATTCGGACAGGGAGAAGAGACCCAGTACTTC. As protein: CASSLFGQGEETQYF.

The chain is built from TRBV27 and TRBJ2-7; 11 positions match TRBD2. V shed 6 bases, J shed 0 bases, and the junction held 4 bases outside the gene matches. Germline CDR1 and CDR2: MNHEY and SMNVEV (reference sequence). This CDR3 contains 15 residues. The CDR3 region is CASSRTSGPSYEQYF. The CDR3 coding sequence is TGTGCCAGCAGCCGGACTAGCGGGCCCTCCTACGAGCAGTACTTC.

V and J are TRBV6-5 and TRBJ2-7, with 8 bases that match TRBD1. The CDR3 extends over 14 amino acids. Germline CDR1 and CDR2: MNHEY and SVGAGI. After removal of 2 bases from V and 4 bases from J, the junction contained 4 bases not matched to a gene. The CDR3 DNA follows: TGTGCCAGCAGTTACGGGACAGGATTTTACGAGCAGTACTTC. Protein sequence: CASSYGTGFYEQYF.

This chain joins TRBV14 and TRBJ1-1, with D perhaps TRBD1 (5 bases). Germline CDR1 is SGHDN and CDR2 is FVKESK. The CDR3 is 13 residues long. Trimming stripped 3 bases from V and 2 bases from J, with 7 bases between. CDR3 sequence: CASSQQGNTEAFF. CDR3 bases: TGTGCCAGCAGCCAGCAGGGTAACACTGAAGCTTTCTTT. The whole variable domain, remainder taken from reference TRBV14 and TRBJ1-1, is EAGVTQFPSHSVIEKGQTVTLRCDPISGHDNLYWYRRVMGKEIKFLLHFVKESKQDESGMPNNRFLAERTGGTYSTLKVQPAELEDSGVYFCASSQQGNTEAFFGQGTRLTVV.

The genes are TRBV27 and TRBJ2-1; 16 bases fit TRBD2. The V gene's germline CDR1 is MNHEY and CDR2 SMNVEV (reference sequence). The CDR3 extends over 19 amino acids. V lost 2 bases, J lost 5 bases, and 9 bases stayed unmatched. CDR3 bases: TGTGCCAGCAGTTTAGTTGGGACTAGCGGGGGGGCGCCAAACAATGAGCAGTTCTTC. Protein product: CASSLVGTSGGAPNNEQFF.

The rearrangement uses TRBV27 and TRBJ1-2; D possibly corresponds to TRBD1 (5 bases). Per germline, CDR1 MNHEY and CDR2 SMNVEV (reference sequence). Trimming took off 4 bases at V and 6 bases at J, with 12 bases between the two ends. The CDR3 runs 13 residues. CDR3 DNA: TGTGCCAGCAGTTCCCCGGGGGTCGATGGCTACACCTTC. Encoded protein: CASSSPGVDGYTF.

V gene TRBV5-1 combines with J gene TRBJ1-6; D not certain. Trimming left V 0 bases short and J 5 bases short, with 9 bases between. Germline CDR1 and CDR2: SGHRS and YFSETQ. This CDR3 has 15 residues. The CDR3 protein is CASSLVSGDNSPLHF. In nucleotides, the CDR3 is TGCGCCAGCAGCTTGGTTTCCGGAGATAATTCACCCCTCCACTTT.

The rearrangement uses TRBV27 and TRBJ2-1; D not resolved. CDR3 length equals 12 residues. Between the trimmed V and J ends, which lost 5 bases and 6 bases, there was a span of 8 bases. From germline, CDR1 is MNHEY and CDR2 SMNVEV (reference sequence). This CDR3 is CASSGYSNEQFF. CDR3 in DNA: TGTGCCAGCAGTGGCTACAGCAATGAGCAGTTCTTC.